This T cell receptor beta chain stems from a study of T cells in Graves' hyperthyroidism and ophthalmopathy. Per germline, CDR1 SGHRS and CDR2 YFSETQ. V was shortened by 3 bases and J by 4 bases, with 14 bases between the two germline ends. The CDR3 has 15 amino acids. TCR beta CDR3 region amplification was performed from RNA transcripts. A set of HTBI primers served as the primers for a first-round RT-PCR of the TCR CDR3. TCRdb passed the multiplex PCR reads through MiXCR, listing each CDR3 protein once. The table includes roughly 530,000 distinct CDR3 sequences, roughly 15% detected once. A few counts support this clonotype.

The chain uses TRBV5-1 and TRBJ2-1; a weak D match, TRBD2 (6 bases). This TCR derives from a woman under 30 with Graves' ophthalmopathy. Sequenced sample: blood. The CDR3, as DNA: TGCGCCAGCAGCTCCGGGAGTCGGGATTACAATGAGCAGTTCTTC. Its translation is CASSSGSRDYNEQFF.